This T cell receptor (beta chain) is drawn from a study of post-analysis software for immune sequencing data. General study points: Patients used about 5 TRBV segments, including TRBV5-6, TRBV5-1 and TRBV20-1, more often than controls.

Details on this clonotype: What it recognizes is unknown.

The CDR3 is 16 residues long. Germline assignment: CDR1 KGHSH and CDR2 LQKENI. V lost 5 bases to trimming and J lost 2 bases; unmatched junction nucleotides: 9. Unique-molecular-identifier-tagged TCR beta cDNA libraries were used. In TCRdb, the PCR reads were re-called with MiXCR into one record per CDR3 protein. The sample consists of roughly 180,000 distinct CDR3 sequences, around 28% of them appearing once. The chain employs TRBV18 and TRBJ2-7, with 10 bases aligning to TRBD1. Sequencing used blood. The sequence came from a girl under 18 with multiple sclerosis. In DNA, the CDR3 is TGTGCCAGCTCATCCTCCGGGACAGGGGTAACCTACGAGCAGTACTTC. Translation gives CASSSSGTGVTYEQYF.